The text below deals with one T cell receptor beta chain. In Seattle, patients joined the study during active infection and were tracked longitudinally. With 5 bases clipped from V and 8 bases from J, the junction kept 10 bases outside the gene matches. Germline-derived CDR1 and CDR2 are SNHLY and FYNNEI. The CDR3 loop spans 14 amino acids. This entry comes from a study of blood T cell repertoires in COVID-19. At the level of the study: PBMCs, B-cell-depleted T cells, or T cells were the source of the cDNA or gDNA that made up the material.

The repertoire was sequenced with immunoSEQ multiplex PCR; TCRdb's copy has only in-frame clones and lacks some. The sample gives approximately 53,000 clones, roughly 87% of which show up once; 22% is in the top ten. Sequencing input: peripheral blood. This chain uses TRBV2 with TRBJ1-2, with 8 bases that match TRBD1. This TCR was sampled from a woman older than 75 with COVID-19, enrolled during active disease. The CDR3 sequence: CASSIGTGGGGYTF. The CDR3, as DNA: TGTGCCAGCAGTATCGGGACAGGCGGGGGCGGCTACACCTTC.